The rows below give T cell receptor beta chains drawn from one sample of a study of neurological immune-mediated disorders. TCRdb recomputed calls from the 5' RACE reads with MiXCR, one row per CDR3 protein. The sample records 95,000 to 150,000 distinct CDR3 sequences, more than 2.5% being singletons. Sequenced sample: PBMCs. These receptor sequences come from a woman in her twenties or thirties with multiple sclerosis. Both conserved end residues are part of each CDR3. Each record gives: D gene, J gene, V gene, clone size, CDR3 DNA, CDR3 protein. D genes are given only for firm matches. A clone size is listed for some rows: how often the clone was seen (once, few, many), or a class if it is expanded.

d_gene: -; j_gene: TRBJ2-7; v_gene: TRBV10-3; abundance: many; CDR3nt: TGTGCCATCAGTGTGGGCAGGGGAAACTACGAGCAGTACTTC; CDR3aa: CAISVGRGNYEQYF
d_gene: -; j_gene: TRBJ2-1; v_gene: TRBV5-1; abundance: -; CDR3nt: TGCGCCAGCAGCTCGATCCACCCTACAGGGTCGTCCTACAATGAGCAGTTCTTC; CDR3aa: CASSSIHPTGSSYNEQFF
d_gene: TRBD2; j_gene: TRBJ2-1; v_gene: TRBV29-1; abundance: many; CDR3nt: TGCAGCGTTGACCGGGGACTAGCGGGATACAATGAGCAGTTCTTC; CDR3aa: CSVDRGLAGYNEQFF
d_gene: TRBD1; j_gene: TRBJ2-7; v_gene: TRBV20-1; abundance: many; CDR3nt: TGCAGTGCTACCATGGGACAGGTGGAGGGGGAGCAGTACTTC; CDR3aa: CSATMGQVEGEQYF
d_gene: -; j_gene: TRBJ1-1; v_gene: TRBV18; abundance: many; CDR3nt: TGTGCCAGCTCACCGGTTGGGGGGTGGACTGAAGCTTTCTTT; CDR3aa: CASSPVGGWTEAFF
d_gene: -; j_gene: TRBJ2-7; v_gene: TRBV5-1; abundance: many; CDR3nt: TGCGCCAGCAGCCCGAGGGTCGGGTACGAGCAGTACTTC; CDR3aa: CASSPRVGYEQYF
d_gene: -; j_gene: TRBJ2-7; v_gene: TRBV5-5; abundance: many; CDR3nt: TGTGCCAGCAGCCTGGGTCCACAGGGCGCCTACGAGCAGTACTTC; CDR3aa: CASSLGPQGAYEQYF
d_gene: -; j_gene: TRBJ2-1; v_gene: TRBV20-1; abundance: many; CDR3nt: TGCAGTGCTACCCGCCGGGGGGCGGCGCCAGTCCGCGGGGACAATGAGCAGTTCTTC; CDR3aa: CSATRRGAAPVRGDNEQFF
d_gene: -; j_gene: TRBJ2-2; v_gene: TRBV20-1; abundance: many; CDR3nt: TGCAGTGCTAGAGATTGGATGAAGGCGAACACCGGGGAGCTGTTTTTT; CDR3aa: CSARDWMKANTGELFF
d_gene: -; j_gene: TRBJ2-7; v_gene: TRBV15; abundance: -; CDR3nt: TGTGCCACCAGCGGCGGGACAGCTGATAGCTCCTACGAGCAGTACTTC; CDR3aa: CATSGGTADSSYEQYF
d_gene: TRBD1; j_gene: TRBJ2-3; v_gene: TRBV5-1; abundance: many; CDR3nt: TGCGCCAGCAGCTTGAGGACAGGGTATAGAGATACGCAGTATTTT; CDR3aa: CASSLRTGYRDTQYF
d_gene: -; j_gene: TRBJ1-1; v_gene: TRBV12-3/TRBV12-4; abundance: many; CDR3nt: TGTGCCAGCAGTTTTTTTGGCATCAACACTGAAGCTTTCTTT; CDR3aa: CASSFFGINTEAFF
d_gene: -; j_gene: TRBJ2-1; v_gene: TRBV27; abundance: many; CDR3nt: TGTGCCAGCAGTTTCCTTGGACCGGGTAATGAGCAGTTCTTC; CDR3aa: CASSFLGPGNEQFF
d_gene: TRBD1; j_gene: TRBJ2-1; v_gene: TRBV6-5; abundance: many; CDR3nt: TGTGCCAGCAGTTACTGGACAGGGGACAATGAGCAGTTCTTC; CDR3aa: CASSYWTGDNEQFF
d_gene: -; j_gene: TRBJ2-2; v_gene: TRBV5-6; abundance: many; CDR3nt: TGTGCCAGCAATGAGGGCCCTCGGACCGGGGAGCTGTTTTTT; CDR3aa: CASNEGPRTGELFF
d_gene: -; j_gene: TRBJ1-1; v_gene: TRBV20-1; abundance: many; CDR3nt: TGCAGTGCTCAGGACCGTCTGAACACTGAAGCTTTCTTT; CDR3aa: CSAQDRLNTEAFF
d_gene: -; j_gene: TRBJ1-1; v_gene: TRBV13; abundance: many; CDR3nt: TGTGCCAGCTTAAAAGGTTTCGACACTGAAGCTTTCTTT; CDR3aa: CASLKGFDTEAFF
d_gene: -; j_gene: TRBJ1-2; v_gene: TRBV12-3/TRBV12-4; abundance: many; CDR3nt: TGTGCCAGCAGTGCAGGGAATTCGGGAGGCTACACCTTC; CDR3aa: CASSAGNSGGYTF
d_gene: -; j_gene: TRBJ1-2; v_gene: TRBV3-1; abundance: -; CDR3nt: TGTGACAGCAGCAAAATAAAGAGTGGCTACACCTTC; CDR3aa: CDSSKIKSGYTF
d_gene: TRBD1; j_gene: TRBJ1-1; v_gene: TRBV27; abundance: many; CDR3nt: TGTGCCAGCAGGACAGGGGAGGGTGAAGCTTTCTTT; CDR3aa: CASRTGEGEAFF